The rows below give T cell receptor beta chains drawn from one sample of a study of patients and donors after allogeneic stem cell transplantation. One entry per CDR3 protein, called by TCRdb with MiXCR from the RT-PCR reads. The table shows more than 150,000 distinct CDR3 sequences, with 41% occurring only once. Sequenced input: blood, either unsorted or a sorted T cell fraction (not recorded which). The receptor set was obtained from a human donor who was either an allogeneic HSCT recipient or a stem cell or donor lymphocyte infusion donor (not recorded which). It is not recorded whose cells these are; they may come from a transplant donor. CDR3s include the opening cysteine and the closing phenylalanine or tryptophan. The D gene is left open where the match is weak. Size values are once, few and many counts, or a class for expanded clones, and some rows have none.

v_gene	j_gene	abundance	d_gene	CDR3aa	CDR3nt
TRBV28	TRBJ1-1	few	TRBD1	CASSPNRQGGNTEAFF	TGTGCCAGCAGCCCCAACCGACAGGGTGGGAACACTGAAGCTTTCTTT
TRBV20-1	TRBJ1-1	-	-	CSARDSDTEAFF	TGCAGTGCTAGAGATTCAGACACTGAAGCTTTCTTT
TRBV15	TRBJ1-4	many	-	CATSTRGLGEKLFF	TGTGCCACCAGCACTCGTGGTCTTGGTGAAAAACTGTTTTTT
TRBV4-2	TRBJ2-1	-	TRBD2	CASSQVALAGNEQFF	TGTGCCAGCAGCCAAGTGGCACTAGCGGGGAATGAGCAGTTCTTC
TRBV12-3/TRBV12-4	TRBJ1-5	few	-	CASSYKAINQPQHF	TGTGCCAGCAGTTACAAAGCTATCAATCAGCCCCAGCATTTT
TRBV12-3/TRBV12-4	TRBJ2-1	-	TRBD2	CASRYSGSRGSGEQFF	TGTGCCAGCAGATATAGCGGGAGTAGGGGCTCCGGTGAGCAGTTCTTC
TRBV6-5	TRBJ2-3	-	TRBD2	CASSYAGGFGDTQYF	TGTGCCAGCAGTTACGCGGGGGGTTTTGGTGATACGCAGTATTTT
TRBV2	TRBJ1-5	few	-	CASSQDTSNQPQHF	TGTGCCAGCAGCCAAGACACCTCCAATCAGCCCCAGCATTTT
TRBV20-1	TRBJ2-7	-	TRBD2	CSASTSSGIFNYEQYF	TGCAGTGCTAGTACAAGTAGCGGGATTTTCAACTACGAGCAGTACTTC
TRBV15	TRBJ2-5	few	TRBD2	CATSRDHGGVIETQYF	TGTGCCACCAGCAGAGATCATGGGGGGGTGATAGAGACCCAGTACTTC
TRBV20-1	TRBJ1-2	-	-	CSASDESFPNYGYTF	TGCAGTGCTAGCGACGAGAGTTTTCCGAACTATGGCTACACCTTC
TRBV15	TRBJ1-1	-	TRBD1	CATSRDRGLNTEAFF	TGTGCCACCAGCAGAGACAGGGGGCTGAACACTGAAGCTTTCTTT
TRBV4-2	TRBJ1-2	-	TRBD1	CASSQASWTGLSYGYTF	TGTGCCAGCAGCCAAGCATCATGGACAGGGTTATCCTATGGCTACACCTTC
TRBV5-1	TRBJ1-1	few	-	CASSKPGNQAFF	TGCGCCAGCAGTAAGCCAGGCAATCAAGCTTTCTTT
TRBV6-2/TRBV6-3	TRBJ1-6	few	TRBD1	CASSYSRGQSSYNSPLHF	TGTGCCAGCAGTTACTCGAGGGGACAGAGCTCCTATAATTCACCCCTCCACTTT
TRBV6-1	TRBJ2-1	-	-	CASTPTNPLYNEQFF	TGTGCCAGCACTCCTACTAACCCCCTCTACAATGAGCAGTTCTTC
TRBV10-3	TRBJ2-5	-	-	CAISPTGQETQYF	TGTGCCATCAGCCCGACAGGACAAGAGACCCAGTACTTC
TRBV29-1	TRBJ1-4	-	-	CSVEVTGSRNEKLFF	TGCAGCGTTGAAGTCACAGGGAGCCGTAACGAAAAACTGTTTTTT
TRBV29-1	TRBJ2-3	few	-	CSVESGTDTQYF	TGCAGCGTTGAAAGTGGCACAGATACGCAGTATTTT
TRBV6-6	TRBJ1-1	-	-	CAGRNTEAFF	TGTGCCGGAAGGAACACTGAAGCTTTCTTT
TRBV4-3	TRBJ1-1	few	TRBD1	CASSQRPSDRGEAFF	TGCGCCAGCAGCCAACGACCCAGTGACAGGGGCGAAGCTTTCTTT
TRBV11-2	TRBJ1-2	few	TRBD1	CASSPRQGVDGYTF	TGTGCCAGCAGCCCCCGACAGGGGGTAGATGGCTACACCTTC
TRBV12-3/TRBV12-4	TRBJ2-5	-	-	CASSLQDYQETQYF	TGTGCCAGCAGTCTACAAGACTATCAAGAGACCCAGTACTTC
TRBV9	TRBJ2-1	-	TRBD2	CASSGYSGSSYNEQFF	TGTGCCAGCAGCGGTTACAGCGGGAGCTCCTACAATGAGCAGTTCTTC
TRBV19	TRBJ2-1	-	TRBD2	CASSAVAGVYNEQFF	TGTGCCAGTAGTGCAGTAGCGGGAGTCTACAATGAGCAGTTCTTC
TRBV6-5	TRBJ1-4	-	TRBD1	CASSFDRVPNEKLFF	TGTGCCAGCAGCTTTGACAGGGTCCCTAATGAAAAACTGTTTTTT
TRBV7-2	TRBJ1-1	-	-	CASSLGGRGYTEAFF	TGTGCCAGCAGCTTAGGAGGGAGGGGCTACACTGAAGCTTTCTTT
TRBV9	TRBJ1-1	-	-	CASSDAVNTEAFF	TGTGCCAGCAGCGACGCAGTGAACACTGAAGCTTTCTTT
TRBV27	TRBJ1-5	-	-	CASSIGQNQPQHF	TGTGCCAGCAGTATTGGACAGAATCAGCCCCAGCATTTT
TRBV13	TRBJ2-3	-	TRBD2	CASSLGQAGGPVDTQYF	TGTGCCAGCAGCTTAGGCCAAGCGGGAGGGCCGGTAGATACGCAGTATTTT
TRBV29-1	TRBJ2-3	-	-	CSVLILLPTPDTQYF	TGCAGCGTCCTAATCCTCCTACCTACGCCAGATACGCAGTATTTT
TRBV7-9	TRBJ2-1	-	TRBD2	CASSPSGGAKDNEQFF	TGTGCCAGCAGCCCTAGCGGGGGAGCCAAAGACAATGAGCAGTTCTTC
TRBV20-1	TRBJ2-7	few	TRBD1	CSARGQGTHEQYF	TGCAGTGCTAGAGGACAGGGGACTCACGAGCAGTACTTC
TRBV6-5	TRBJ1-1	few	TRBD1	CASSYGTGRGAEAFF	TGTGCCAGCAGTTACGGGACAGGGAGAGGCGCTGAAGCTTTCTTT
TRBV7-9	TRBJ2-7	-	-	CASSLIGNEQYF	TGTGCCAGCAGCTTAATTGGCAACGAGCAGTACTTC
TRBV5-6	TRBJ2-7	-	TRBD1	CASSFLGQGANEQYF	TGTGCCAGCAGCTTCCTAGGACAGGGGGCAAACGAGCAGTACTTC
TRBV6-5	TRBJ2-1	-	-	CASTNRDGVRDEQFF	TGTGCCAGCACCAATAGGGACGGAGTACGAGATGAGCAGTTCTTC
TRBV4-3	TRBJ2-7	few	-	CASSQEPGQTYEQYF	TGCGCCAGCAGCCAAGAACCCGGACAGACCTACGAGCAGTACTTC
TRBV9	TRBJ2-7	-	TRBD1	CASSNSRGHPSYEQYF	TGTGCCAGCAGCAATTCTAGGGGGCACCCCTCCTACGAGCAGTACTTC
TRBV20-1	TRBJ2-7	-	TRBD2	CSAPPGLAGAHSYEQYF	TGCAGTGCCCCTCCCGGACTAGCGGGAGCGCACTCCTACGAGCAGTACTTC
TRBV4-3	TRBJ1-1	-	-	CASSQESDKVAFF	TGCGCCAGCAGCCAAGAATCGGACAAGGTGGCTTTCTTT
TRBV7-2	TRBJ2-4	few	TRBD2	CASSSVTSGQSGIQYF	TGTGCCAGCAGCTCTGTGACTAGCGGGCAATCGGGCATTCAGTACTTC
TRBV4-3	TRBJ2-7	-	-	CASSQSSESSYEQYF	TGCGCCAGCAGCCAATCTAGCGAGAGCTCCTACGAGCAGTACTTC
TRBV7-2	TRBJ1-5	-	TRBD1	CASSGDSKSNQPQHF	TGTGCCAGCAGTGGGGACAGTAAAAGCAATCAGCCCCAGCATTTT
TRBV20-1	TRBJ2-4	-	TRBD2	CSASPPSGGIGGYIQYF	TGCAGTGCTAGTCCACCTTCGGGGGGGATCGGAGGATACATTCAGTACTTC